This T cell receptor (beta chain) was profiled in a study of T-cell memory formation after mild COVID-19. Study context: TCR clusters largely stayed donor specific. Study-level points and caveats: There was a balanced CD4/CD8 profile in clones contracting day 15 to 85, and later expanders leaned CD4+. Nothing confirmed that second-wave clones peaking on day 37 were specific for SARS-CoV-2.

Note on this clonotype: Antigen unknown.

From 5'RACE with constant-segment primers came TCR alpha and TCR beta cDNA libraries that carried sample barcodes and UMIs. TCRdb called the 5' RACE reads again in MiXCR, with one record for every CDR3 protein. The sample includes about half a million distinct CDR3 sequences, 15% to 20% of them seen just once. The specimen sequenced was PBMCs or a T cell subset sorted from them (not recorded which). The TCR originated in an adult woman who had mild COVID-19 (a few samples of this study predate the infection). Cell type and time point are not known.

The CDR3 coding sequence is TGTGCCAGCAGCTTAGGAGGTTCCGACTATGGCTACACCTTC. Translation gives CASSLGGSDYGYTF. This rearrangement joins TRBV13 to TRBJ1-2; D uncertain. The CDR3 has 14 amino acids. Germline V lookup: CDR1 PRHDT, CDR2 FYEKMQ (reference sequence). Deletions cut 0 bases from V and 3 bases from J, with 8 bases between.